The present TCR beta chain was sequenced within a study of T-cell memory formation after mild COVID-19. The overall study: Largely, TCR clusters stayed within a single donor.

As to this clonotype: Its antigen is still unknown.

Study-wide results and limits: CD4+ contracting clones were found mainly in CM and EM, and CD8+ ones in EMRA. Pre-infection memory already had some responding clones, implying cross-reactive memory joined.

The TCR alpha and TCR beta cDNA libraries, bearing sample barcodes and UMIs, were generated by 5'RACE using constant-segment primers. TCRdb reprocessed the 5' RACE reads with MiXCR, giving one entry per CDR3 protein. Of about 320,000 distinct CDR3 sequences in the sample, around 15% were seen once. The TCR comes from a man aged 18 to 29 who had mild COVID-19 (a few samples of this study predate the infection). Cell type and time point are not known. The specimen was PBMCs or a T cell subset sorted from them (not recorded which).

The CDR3 here is CASSAPFRDYNTEAFF. In nucleotides, the CDR3 is TGTGCCAGTAGTGCCCCCTTCAGAGATTACAACACTGAAGCTTTCTTT. This chain joins TRBV19 and TRBJ1-1, with D unresolved. Trimming took 5 bases from V and 2 from J, leaving 18 bases between them. This CDR3 is 16 amino acids long. Germline V lookup: CDR1 LNHDA, CDR2 SQIVND (reference sequence).